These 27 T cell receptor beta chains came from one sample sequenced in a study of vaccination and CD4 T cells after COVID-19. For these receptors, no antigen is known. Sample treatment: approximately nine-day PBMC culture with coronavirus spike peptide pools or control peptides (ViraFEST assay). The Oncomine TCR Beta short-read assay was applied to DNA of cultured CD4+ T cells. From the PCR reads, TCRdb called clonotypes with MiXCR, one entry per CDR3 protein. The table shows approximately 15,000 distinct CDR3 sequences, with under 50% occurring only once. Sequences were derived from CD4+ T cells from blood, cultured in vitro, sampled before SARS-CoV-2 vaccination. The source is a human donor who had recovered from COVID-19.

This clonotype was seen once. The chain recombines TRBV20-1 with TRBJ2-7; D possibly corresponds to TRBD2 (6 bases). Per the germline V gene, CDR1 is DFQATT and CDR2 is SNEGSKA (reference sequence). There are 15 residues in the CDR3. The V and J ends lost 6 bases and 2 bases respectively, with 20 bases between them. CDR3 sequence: CSAQHGARGTYEQYF. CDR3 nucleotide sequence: TGCAGTGCCCAGCACGGGGCGCGGGGAACCTACGAGCAGTACTTC.

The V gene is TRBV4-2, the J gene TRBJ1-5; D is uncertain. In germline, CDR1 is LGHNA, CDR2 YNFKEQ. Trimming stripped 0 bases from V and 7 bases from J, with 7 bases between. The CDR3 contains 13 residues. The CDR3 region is CASSQDLLQPQHF. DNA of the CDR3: TGTGCCAGCAGCCAAGATCTCCTACAGCCCCAGCATTTT.

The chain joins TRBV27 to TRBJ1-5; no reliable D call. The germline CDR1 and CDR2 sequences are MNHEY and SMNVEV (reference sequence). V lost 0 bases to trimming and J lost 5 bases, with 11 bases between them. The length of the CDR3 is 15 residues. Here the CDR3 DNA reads TGTGCCAGCAGTTTATCAGCTTTTGGCTATCAGCCCCAGCATTTT. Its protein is CASSLSAFGYQPQHF.

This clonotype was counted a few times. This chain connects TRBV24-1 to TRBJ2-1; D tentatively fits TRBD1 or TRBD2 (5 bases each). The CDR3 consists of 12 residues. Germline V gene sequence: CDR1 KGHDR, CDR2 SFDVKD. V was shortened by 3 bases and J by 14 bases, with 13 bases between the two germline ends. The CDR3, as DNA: TGTGCCACCAGTGATATCCGGGACGAGAAGTTCTTC. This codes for CATSDIRDEKFF.

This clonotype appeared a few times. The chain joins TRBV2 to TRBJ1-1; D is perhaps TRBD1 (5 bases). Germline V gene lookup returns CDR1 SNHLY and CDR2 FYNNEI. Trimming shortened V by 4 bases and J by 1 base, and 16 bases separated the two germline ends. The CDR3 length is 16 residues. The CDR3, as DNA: TGTGCCAGCAGTGGGTCTCATTTGGGGGGGAACACTGAAGCTTTCTTT. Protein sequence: CASSGSHLGGNTEAFF.

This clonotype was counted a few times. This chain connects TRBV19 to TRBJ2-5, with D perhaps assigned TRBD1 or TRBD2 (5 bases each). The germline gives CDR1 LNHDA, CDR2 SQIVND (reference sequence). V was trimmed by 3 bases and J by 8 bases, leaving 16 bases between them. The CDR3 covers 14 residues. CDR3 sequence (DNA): TGTGCCAGTAGTATTAACCCTGGGACCGATACCCAGTACTTC. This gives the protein CASSINPGTDTQYF.

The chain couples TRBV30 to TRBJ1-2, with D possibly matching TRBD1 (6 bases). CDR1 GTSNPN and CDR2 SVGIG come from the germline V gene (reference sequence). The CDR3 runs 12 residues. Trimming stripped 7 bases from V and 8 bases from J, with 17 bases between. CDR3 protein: CALNRVRQGYTF. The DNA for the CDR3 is TGTGCCTTAAACAGGGTCCGGCAGGGCTACACCTTC.

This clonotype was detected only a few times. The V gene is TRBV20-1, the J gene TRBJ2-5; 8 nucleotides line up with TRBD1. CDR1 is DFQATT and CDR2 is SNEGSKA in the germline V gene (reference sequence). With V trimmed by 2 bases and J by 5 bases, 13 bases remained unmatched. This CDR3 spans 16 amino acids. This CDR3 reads CSARLRTGPKGETQYF. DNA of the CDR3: TGCAGTGCTAGACTTCGGACAGGGCCCAAAGGGGAGACCCAGTACTTC.

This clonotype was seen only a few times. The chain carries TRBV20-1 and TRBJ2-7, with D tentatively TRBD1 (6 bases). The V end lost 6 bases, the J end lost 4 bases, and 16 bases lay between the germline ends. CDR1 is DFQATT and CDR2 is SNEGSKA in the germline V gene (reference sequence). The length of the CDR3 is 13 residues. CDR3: CSASSTGLYEQYF. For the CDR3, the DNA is TGCAGTGCCAGCAGTACAGGGTTATACGAGCAGTACTTC.

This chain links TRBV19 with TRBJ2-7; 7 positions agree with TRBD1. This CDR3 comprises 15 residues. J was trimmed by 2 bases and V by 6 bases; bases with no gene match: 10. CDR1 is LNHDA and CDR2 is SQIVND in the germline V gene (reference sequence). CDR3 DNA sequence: TGTGCCAGTAGCCCGAAACTTGGGACAGCCTACGAGCAGTACTTC. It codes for CASSPKLGTAYEQYF.

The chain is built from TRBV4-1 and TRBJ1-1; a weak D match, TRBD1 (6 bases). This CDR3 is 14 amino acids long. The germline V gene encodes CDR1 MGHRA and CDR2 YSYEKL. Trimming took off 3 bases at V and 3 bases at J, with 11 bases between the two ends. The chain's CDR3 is CASSHQGRDTEAFF. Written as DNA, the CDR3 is TGCGCCAGCAGCCACCAGGGGCGGGACACTGAAGCTTTCTTT.

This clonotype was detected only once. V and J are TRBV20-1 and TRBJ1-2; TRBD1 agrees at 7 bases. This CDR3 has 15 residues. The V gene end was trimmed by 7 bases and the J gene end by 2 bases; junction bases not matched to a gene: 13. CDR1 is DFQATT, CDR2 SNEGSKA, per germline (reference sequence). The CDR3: CSVRDLGGTNYGYTF. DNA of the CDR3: TGCAGTGTTCGAGATTTAGGGGGCACGAACTATGGCTACACCTTC.

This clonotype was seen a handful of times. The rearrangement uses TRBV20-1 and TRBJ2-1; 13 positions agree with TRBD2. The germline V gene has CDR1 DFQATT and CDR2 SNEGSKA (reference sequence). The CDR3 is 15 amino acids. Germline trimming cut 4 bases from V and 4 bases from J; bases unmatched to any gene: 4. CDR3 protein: CSAMGLAGLYNEQFF. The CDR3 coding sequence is TGCAGTGCTATGGGACTAGCGGGACTGTACAATGAGCAGTTCTTC.

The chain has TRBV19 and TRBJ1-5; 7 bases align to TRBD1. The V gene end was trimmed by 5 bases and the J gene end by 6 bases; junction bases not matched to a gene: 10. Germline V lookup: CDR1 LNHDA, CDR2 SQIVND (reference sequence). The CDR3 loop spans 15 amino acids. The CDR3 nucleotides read TGTGCCAGTAGTCTTACCCCTACAGGGGTTCAGCCCCAGCATTTT. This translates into CASSLTPTGVQPQHF.

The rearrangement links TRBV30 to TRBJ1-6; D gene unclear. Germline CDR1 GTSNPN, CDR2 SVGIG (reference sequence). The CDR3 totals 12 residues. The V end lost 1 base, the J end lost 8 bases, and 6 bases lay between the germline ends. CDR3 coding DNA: TGTGCCTGGAGTGATATTGATTCACCCCTCCACTTT. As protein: CAWSDIDSPLHF.

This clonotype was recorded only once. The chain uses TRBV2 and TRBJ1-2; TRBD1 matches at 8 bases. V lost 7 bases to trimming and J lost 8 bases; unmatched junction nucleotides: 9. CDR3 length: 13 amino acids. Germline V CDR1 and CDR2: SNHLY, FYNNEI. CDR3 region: CASNLAGGQGYTF. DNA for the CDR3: TGTGCCAGCAACTTGGCAGGGGGCCAGGGCTACACCTTC.

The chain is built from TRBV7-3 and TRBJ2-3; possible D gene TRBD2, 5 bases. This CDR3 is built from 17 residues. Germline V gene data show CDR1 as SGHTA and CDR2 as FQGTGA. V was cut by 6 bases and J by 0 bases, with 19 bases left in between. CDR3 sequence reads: CASSQEPGSPSTDTQYF. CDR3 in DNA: TGTGCCAGCAGTCAGGAACCGGGATCACCTAGCACAGATACGCAGTATTTT.

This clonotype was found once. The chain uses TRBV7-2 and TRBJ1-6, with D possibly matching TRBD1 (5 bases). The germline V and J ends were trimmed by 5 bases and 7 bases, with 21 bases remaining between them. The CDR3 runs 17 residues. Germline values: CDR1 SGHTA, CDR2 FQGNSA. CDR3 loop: CASSLNRGGIGNSPLHF. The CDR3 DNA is TGTGCCAGCAGCCTCAATAGGGGTGGGATAGGGAATTCACCCCTCCACTTT.

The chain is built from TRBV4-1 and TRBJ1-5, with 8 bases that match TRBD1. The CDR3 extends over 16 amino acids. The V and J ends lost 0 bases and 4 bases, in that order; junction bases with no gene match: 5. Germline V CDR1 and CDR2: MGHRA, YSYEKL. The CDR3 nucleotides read TGCGCCAGCAGCCAAGACAGGGGGCCTGGGAATCAGCCCCAGCATTTT. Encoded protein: CASSQDRGPGNQPQHF.

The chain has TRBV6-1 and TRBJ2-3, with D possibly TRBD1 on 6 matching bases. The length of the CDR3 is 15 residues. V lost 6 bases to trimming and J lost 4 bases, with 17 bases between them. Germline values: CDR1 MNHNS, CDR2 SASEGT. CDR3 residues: CASSLTGQIPDTQYF. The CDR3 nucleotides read TGTGCCAGCAGCCTGACAGGCCAAATCCCAGATACGCAGTATTTT.

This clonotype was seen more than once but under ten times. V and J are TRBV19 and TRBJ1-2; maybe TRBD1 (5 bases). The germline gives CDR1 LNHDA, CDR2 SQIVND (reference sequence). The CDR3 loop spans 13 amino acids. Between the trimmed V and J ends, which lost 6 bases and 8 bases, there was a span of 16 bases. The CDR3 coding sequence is TGTGCCAGTAGCCCCCTGGGGGTGGGCGGCTACACCTTC. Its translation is CASSPLGVGGYTF.

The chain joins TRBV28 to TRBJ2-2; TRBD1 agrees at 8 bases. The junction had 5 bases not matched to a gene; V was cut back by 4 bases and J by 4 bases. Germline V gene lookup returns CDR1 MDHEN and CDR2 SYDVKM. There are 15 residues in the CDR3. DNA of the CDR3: TGTGCCAGCAGTTGGGGGGACAGGTCCACCGGGGAGCTGTTTTTT. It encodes CASSWGDRSTGELFF.

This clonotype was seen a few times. The CDR3 protein is CASISTWGPEAFF. CDR3 DNA: TGTGCCAGCATCTCAACTTGGGGTCCTGAAGCTTTCTTT. The chain recombines TRBV27 with TRBJ1-1; D unresolved. V lost 7 bases and J lost 6, with 15 bases in between. The CDR3 runs 13 residues. Germline V gives CDR1 MNHEY, CDR2 SMNVEV (reference sequence).

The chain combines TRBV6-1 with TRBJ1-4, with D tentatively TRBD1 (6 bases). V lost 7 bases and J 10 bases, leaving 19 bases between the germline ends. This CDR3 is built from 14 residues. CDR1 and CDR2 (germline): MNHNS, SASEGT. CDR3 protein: CASTTGYDRGKLFF. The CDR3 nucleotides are TGTGCCAGCACTACAGGGTACGATCGAGGAAAACTGTTTTTT.

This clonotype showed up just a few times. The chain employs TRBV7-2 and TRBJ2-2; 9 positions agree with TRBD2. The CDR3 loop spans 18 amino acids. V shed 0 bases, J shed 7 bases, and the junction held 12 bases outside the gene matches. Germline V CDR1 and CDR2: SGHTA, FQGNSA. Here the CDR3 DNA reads TGTGCCAGCAGCTTAGCGCGGGGGGGCAGGGGGGTCGACGGGGAGCTGTTTTTT. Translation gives CASSLARGGRGVDGELFF.

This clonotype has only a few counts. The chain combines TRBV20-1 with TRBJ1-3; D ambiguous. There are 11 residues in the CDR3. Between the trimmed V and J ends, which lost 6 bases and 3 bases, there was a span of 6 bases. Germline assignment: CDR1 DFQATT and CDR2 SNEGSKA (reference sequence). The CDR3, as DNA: TGCAGTGCCCCCCGTGGAAACACCATATATTTT. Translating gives CSAPRGNTIYF.

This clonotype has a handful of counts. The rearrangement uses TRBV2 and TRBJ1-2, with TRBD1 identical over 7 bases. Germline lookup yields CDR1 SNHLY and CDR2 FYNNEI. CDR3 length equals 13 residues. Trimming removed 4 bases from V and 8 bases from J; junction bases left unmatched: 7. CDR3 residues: CASSGEGAAGYTF. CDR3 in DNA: TGTGCCAGCAGTGGGGAGGGGGCGGCCGGCTACACCTTC.